This TCR beta chain was captured in a study of human T cells and chemical hapten exposure. Study context: Patients, a majority of them female, were diagnosed with alopecia areata, totalis or universalis.

The study, taken as a whole, reports: Patch test score was positively correlated with the counts of PT1 expanded TCRs.

The time point: patch test 1, 2 weeks after DPC sensitization. The treatment denotes: therapeutic diphenylcyclopropenone sensitization with weekly scalp DPC. From germline, CDR1 is MDHEN and CDR2 SYDVKM. The CDR3 is made up of 11 amino acids. The V and J ends lost 5 bases and 12 bases respectively, with 12 bases between them. The sample holds many counts of this clonotype. Its antigen remains unidentified. TCRdb used MiXCR to reprocess the RACE reads, holding one entry per CDR3 protein. The sample contains just under 350,000 distinct CDR3 sequences, 6% to 8.5% of which appear only once. The receptor was isolated from a woman aged 18-29 years with alopecia areata. Some clones in this sample may be carry-over from other donors' samples. The rearrangement links TRBV28 to TRBJ2-3; weak D call: TRBD2 (6 bases). The material sequenced was whole blood, taken in connection with sensitization to the hapten diphenylcyclopropenone (DPC). In DNA, the CDR3 is TGTGCCAGCAGTCCCGGCGGGACTCAGTATTTT. Translation gives CASSPGGTQYF.